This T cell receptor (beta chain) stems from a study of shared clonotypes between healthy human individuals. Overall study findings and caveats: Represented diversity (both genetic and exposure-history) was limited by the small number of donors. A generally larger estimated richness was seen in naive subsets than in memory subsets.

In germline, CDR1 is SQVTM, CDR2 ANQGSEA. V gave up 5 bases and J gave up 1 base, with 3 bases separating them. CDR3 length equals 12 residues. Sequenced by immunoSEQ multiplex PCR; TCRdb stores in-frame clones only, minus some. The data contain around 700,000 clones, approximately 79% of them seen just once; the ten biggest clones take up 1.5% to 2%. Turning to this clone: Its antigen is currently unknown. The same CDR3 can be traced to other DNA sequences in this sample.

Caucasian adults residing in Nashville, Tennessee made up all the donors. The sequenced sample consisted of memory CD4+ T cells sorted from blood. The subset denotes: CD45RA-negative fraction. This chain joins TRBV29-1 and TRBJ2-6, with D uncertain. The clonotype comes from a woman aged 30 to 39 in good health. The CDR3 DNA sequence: TGCAGCGTTACTTCTGGGGCCAACGTCCTGACTTTC. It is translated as CSVTSGANVLTF. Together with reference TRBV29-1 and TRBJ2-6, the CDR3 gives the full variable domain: SAVISQKPSRDICQRGTSLTIQCQVDSQVTMMFWYRQQPGQSLTLIATANQGSEATYESGFVIDKFPISRPNLTFSTLTVSNMSPEDSSIYLCSVTSGANVLTFGAGSRLTVL.